The next 3 T cell receptor beta chains were all read from a single sample in a study of identical twins. TCRdb independently ran MiXCR on the 5' RACE reads; one entry per CDR3 protein. The sample gives 200,000 to 250,000 distinct CDR3 sequences, 9.5% to 15% of which show up once; under 4.5% is in the top ten. These sequences were also reported in another study, on yellow fever vaccine responses in identical twins.

Material: memory (CD45RO+) T cells sorted from blood. The receptors were gathered from a woman between 18 and 29 years old in good health.

This clonotype has at least ten counts. The chain couples TRBV9 to TRBJ2-3, with 9 bases matching TRBD2. This CDR3 is built from 19 residues. From germline, CDR1 is SGDLS and CDR2 YYNGEE. With V trimmed by 4 bases and J by 4 bases, 19 bases remained unmatched. The CDR3 sequence: CASSMGGSGGFINPDTQYF. Here the CDR3 DNA reads TGTGCCAGCAGCATGGGGGGAAGCGGGGGGTTTATCAACCCAGATACGCAGTATTTT. Based on the CDR3 plus reference TRBV9 and TRBJ2-3, the full variable domain is DSGVTQTPKHLITATGQRVTLRCSPRSGDLSVYWYQQSLDQGLQFLIQYYNGEERAKGNILERFSAQQFPDLHSELNLSSLELGDSALYFCASSMGGSGGFINPDTQYFGPGTRLTVL.

This clonotype was counted many times. The chain carries TRBV2 and TRBJ2-7; 7 positions match TRBD2. Per the germline V gene, CDR1 is SNHLY and CDR2 is FYNNEI. Trimming at V came to 11 bases and at J to 4 bases, leaving 11 bases not matched to a gene. The CDR3 extends over 13 amino acids. The CDR3 spells CAGHRGDGYEQYF. The CDR3 coding sequence is TGTGCCGGACATCGGGGGGATGGATACGAGCAGTACTTC.

The chain couples TRBV28 to TRBJ2-4; D is possibly TRBD2 (6 bases). Trimming removed 2 bases from V and 7 bases from J, with 12 bases in between. Germline loops: CDR1 MDHEN, CDR2 SYDVKM. There are 14 residues in the CDR3. DNA for the CDR3: TGTGCCAGCAGTTTAGCCACTAGCTTCAACATTCAGTACTTC. Residues: CASSLATSFNIQYF.